The entry that follows covers one TCR beta chain sequence. The data derive from a study of cytomegalovirus exposure and HLA in healthy donors. V trimming: 5 bases; J trimming: 6 bases; junction bases outside the gene matches: 7. Germline assignment: CDR1 SGHAT and CDR2 FQNNGV. The CDR3 loop spans 14 amino acids. 13 Jbeta primers and 60 Vbeta primers were used for the PCR. TCRdb's copy holds only in-frame clones and misses some; the assay was immunoSEQ multiplex PCR. This table holds some 38,000 clones, roughly 50% found once. V is TRBV11-2 and J is TRBJ1-1; 9 nucleotides line up with TRBD1. Material for sequencing was PBMCs. The source is a woman aged 40 to 50 in good health and CMV-seropositive. In DNA, the CDR3 is TGTGCCAGCAGCCCGGGACAGGGCCCCGCTGAAGCTTTCTTT. Translation: CASSPGQGPAEAFF.